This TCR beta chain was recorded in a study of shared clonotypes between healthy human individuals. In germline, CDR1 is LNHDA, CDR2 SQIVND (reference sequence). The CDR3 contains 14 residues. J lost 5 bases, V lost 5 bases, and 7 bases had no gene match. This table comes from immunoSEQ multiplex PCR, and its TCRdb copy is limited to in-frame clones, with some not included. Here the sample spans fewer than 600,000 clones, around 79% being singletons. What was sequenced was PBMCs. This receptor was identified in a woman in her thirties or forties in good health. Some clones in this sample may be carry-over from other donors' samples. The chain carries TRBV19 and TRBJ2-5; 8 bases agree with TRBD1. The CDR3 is CASSPTGARETQYF. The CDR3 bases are TGTGCCAGTAGTCCGACAGGGGCTCGGGAGACCCAGTACTTC.